Only a few counts were recorded for the clone carrying this T cell receptor beta chain. Antigen specificity is unknown. The data derive from a study of T cells in tumors after PD-1 blockade. Study at large: Daily vismodegib 150 mg continued in a subset of anti-PD-1-treated patients. Peripheral blood samples averaged around 33,000 unique clonotypes and about 120,000 templates.

The germline V gene has CDR1 MGHRA and CDR2 YSYEKL. The germline V and J ends were trimmed by 2 bases and 0 bases, with 14 bases remaining between them. The CDR3 spans 17 residues. The method was immunoSEQ multiplex PCR; TCRdb's version includes in-frame clones alone and lacks a portion of them. In the table there are about 20,000 clones, more than 70% of which are singletons. Overall study findings and caveats: Peripheral recruitment is suggested, as some novel exhausted tumor clones were in pre-treatment blood.

This clonotype originated in a human donor with basal cell carcinoma. Sample: PBMCs, taken before anti-PD-1 treatment. The chain recombines TRBV4-1 with TRBJ1-3; tentative D call: TRBD1 (6 bases). The CDR3 DNA reads as TGCGCCAGCAGCCAAAGCCTCCAGGGGAACTCTGGAAACACCATATATTTT. Its translation is CASSQSLQGNSGNTIYF.